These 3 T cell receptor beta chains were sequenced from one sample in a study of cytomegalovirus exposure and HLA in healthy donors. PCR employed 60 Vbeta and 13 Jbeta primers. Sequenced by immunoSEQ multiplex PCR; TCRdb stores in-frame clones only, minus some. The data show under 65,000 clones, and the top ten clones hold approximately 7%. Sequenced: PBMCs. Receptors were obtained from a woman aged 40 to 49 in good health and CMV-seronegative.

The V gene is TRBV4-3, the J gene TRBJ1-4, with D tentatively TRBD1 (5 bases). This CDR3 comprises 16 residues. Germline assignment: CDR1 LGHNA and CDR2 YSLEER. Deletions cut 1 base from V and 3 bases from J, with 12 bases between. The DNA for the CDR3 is TGCGCCAGCAGCCAAGGCCGGGGGGGACCTAATGAAAAACTGTTTTTT. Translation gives CASSQGRGGPNEKLFF.

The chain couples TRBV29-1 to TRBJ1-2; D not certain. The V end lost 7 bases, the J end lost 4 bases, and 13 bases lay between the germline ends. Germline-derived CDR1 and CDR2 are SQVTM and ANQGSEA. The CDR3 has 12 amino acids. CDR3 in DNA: TGCAGCGCGGCGGCTGGTACCTATGGCTACACCTTC. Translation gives CSAAAGTYGYTF.

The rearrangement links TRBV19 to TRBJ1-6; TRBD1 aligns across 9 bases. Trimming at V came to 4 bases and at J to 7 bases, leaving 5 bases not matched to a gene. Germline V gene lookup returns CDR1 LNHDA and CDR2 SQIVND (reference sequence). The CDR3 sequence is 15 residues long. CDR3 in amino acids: CASSTGQGRNSPLHF. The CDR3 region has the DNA TGTGCCAGTAGTACCGGACAGGGGCGGAATTCACCCCTCCACTTT.